This TCR beta chain originates from a study of blood T cells in healthy people across ages. The study, taken as a whole, reports: For the donors, CMV status was unknown and possibly confounded expanded clonotype changes. A conclusive naive versus antigen-experienced comparison was prevented by the unsorted PBMCs. The study found more naive CD4+ cells and higher diversity in long-lived than aged donors.

This clonotype was observed a handful of times. Its target is unknown. From germline, CDR1 is MNHEY and CDR2 SVGEGT. V was clipped by 10 bases and J by 3 bases, with 22 bases between them. This CDR3 comprises 15 residues. Next came a second PCR, run for about 6 to 12 cycles, which used a sample-barcoded 5' primer along with a J-beta primer mix. Each CDR3 protein gets one entry after TCRdb re-called the 5' RACE reads with MiXCR. This table has about 1 million distinct CDR3 sequences, 35% to 55% appearing once. This sequence joins TRBV6-2 or TRBV6-3 and TRBJ2-7; a possible D gene is TRBD2 (6 bases). This TCR derives from a woman between 55 and 75 years old in good health. What was sequenced was blood. In DNA form, the CDR3 reads TGTGCCACCTCATCGCGCCAGGGACTCAACTACGAGCAGTACTTC. It codes for CATSSRQGLNYEQYF.